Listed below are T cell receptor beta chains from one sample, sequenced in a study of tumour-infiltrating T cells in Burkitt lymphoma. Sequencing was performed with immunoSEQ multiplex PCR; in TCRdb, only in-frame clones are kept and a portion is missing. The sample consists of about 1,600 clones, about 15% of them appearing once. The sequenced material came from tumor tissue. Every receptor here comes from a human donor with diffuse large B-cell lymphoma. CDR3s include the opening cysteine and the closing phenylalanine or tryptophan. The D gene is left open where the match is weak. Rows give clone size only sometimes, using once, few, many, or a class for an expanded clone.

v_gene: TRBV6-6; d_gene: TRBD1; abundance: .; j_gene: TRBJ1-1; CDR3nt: TGTGCCAGCAGGAGTTGGGACAGGGACTTTGGCACTGAAGCTTTCTTT; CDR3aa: CASRSWDRDFGTEAFF
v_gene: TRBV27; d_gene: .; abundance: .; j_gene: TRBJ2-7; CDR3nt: TGTGCCAGCAGTTCTTTCGACACCTACGAGCAGTACTTC; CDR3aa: CASSSFDTYEQYF
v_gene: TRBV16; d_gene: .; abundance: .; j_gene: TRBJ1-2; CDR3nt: TGTGCCAGCAGCCTCCGGACAGCTAACTATGGCTACACCTTC; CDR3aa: CASSLRTANYGYTF
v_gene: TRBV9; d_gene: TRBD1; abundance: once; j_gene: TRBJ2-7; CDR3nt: TGTGCCAGCAGCGTAGGGGACAGGGGACAGCACGAGCAGTACTTC; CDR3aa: CASSVGDRGQHEQYF
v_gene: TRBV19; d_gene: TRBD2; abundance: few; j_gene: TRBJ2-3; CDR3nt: TGTGCCAGTAGTATCCGGCTAGCGGGGGCCACAGATACGCAGTATTTT; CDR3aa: CASSIRLAGATDTQYF
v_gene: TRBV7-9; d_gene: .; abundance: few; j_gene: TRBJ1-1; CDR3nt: TGTGCCAGCCACGCTTGGGGGGGAACTGAAGCTTTCTTT; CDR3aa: CASHAWGGTEAFF
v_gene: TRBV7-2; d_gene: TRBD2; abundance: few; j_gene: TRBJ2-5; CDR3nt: TGTGCCAGCAGCTTAATGATGTCCTCTAGCGGGGGGAACCAAGAGACCCAGTACTTC; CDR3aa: CASSLMMSSSGGNQETQYF
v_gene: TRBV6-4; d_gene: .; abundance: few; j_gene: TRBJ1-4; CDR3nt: TGTGCCAGCAGACAGCCGAGGCGTGAAAAACTGTTTTTT; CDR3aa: CASRQPRREKLFF
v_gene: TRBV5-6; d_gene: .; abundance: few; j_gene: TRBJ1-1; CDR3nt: TGTGCCAGCAGCCCATTCCCCCTCGACACTGAAGCTTTCTTT; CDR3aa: CASSPFPLDTEAFF
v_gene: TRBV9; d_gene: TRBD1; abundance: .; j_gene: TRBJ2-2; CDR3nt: TGTGCCAGCAGCGTAACCCGGGACAGGGTAAACACCGGGGAGCTGTTTTTT; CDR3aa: CASSVTRDRVNTGELFF
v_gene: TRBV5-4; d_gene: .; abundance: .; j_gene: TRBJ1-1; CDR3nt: TGTGCCAGCAGCTTGGAGGGTGTGAGGAGCGCTGAAGCTTTCTTT; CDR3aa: CASSLEGVRSAEAFF
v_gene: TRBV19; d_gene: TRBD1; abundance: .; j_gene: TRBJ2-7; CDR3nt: TGTGCCAGTAGTTGGGGACAGGGTGTCGAGCAGTACTTC; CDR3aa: CASSWGQGVEQYF
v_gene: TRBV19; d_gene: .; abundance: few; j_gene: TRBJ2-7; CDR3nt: TGTGCCAGTAGCCCGGGTCTTCGCTCCTACGAGCAGTACTTC; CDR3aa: CASSPGLRSYEQYF
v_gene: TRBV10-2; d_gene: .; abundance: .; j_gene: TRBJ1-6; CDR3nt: TGCGCCAGCAAAGAACTGATCTCGGCCCTTTATAATTCACCCCTCCACTTT; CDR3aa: CASKELISALYNSPLHF
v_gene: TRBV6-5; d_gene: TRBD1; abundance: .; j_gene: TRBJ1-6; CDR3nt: TGTGCCAGCGGGACAGATTCTTCCTATTATTCACCCCTCCACTTT; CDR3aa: CASGTDSSYYSPLHF
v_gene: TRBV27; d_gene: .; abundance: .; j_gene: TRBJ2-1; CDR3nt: TGTGCCAGCAGGGACACGGGGCAGAATGAGCAGTTCTTC; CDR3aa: CASRDTGQNEQFF
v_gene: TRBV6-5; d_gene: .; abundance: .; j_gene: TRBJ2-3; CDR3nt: TGTGCCAGCAGAAAGGTGTTTGGAGTCCCAGATACGCAGTATTTT; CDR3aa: CASRKVFGVPDTQYF
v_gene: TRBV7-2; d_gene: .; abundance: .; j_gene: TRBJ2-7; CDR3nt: TGTGCCAGCAGCTTAGTATCCCCCGAGCAGTACTTC; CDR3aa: CASSLVSPEQYF
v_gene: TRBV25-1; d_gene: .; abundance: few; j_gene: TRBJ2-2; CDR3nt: TGTGCCAGCAGTAGAACCGGGGAGCTGTTTTTT; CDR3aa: CASSRTGELFF
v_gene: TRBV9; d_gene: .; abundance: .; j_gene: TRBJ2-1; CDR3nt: TGTGCCAGCAGCCCGAGTGACAATAAGCAGTTCTTC; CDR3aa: CASSPSDNKQFF
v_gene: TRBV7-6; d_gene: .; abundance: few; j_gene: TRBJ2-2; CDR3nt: TGTGCCAGCAGCTTAGCGAACGGTCAGACCGGGGAGCTGTTTTTT; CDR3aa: CASSLANGQTGELFF
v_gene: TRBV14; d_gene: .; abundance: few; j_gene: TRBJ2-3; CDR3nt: TGTGCCAGCAGCCCAGGTGTCGGCGGAACGCAGTATTTT; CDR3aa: CASSPGVGGTQYF
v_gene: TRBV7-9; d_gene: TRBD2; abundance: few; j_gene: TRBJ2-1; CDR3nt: TGTGCCAGCAGCTTAGCGCTAGCGGAGCTCAATGAGCAGTTCTTC; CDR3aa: CASSLALAELNEQFF
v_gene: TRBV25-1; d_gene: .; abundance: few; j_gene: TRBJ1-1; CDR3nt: TGTGCCAGCAGTGAATTGGGCGGGGGAGATGGCACTGAAGCTTTCTTT; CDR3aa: CASSELGGGDGTEAFF
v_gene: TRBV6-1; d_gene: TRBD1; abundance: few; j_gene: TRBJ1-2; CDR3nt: TGTGCCAGCAGTGAAGCGCACAGGGGGCTCGGCTACACCTTC; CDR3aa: CASSEAHRGLGYTF
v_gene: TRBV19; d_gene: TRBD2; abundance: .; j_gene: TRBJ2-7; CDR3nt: TGTGCCAGTACCCCCGGGATGGGGGGGTACTACGAGCAGTACTTC; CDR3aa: CASTPGMGGYYEQYF
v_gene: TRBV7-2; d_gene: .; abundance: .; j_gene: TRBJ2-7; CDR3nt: TGTGCCAGCAGCCCTACCGCGACAACGCCCTACGAGCAGTACTTC; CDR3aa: CASSPTATTPYEQYF
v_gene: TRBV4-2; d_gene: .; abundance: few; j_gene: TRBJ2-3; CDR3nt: TGTGCCAGCAGCCAAGATCACTTTACGCAGTATTTT; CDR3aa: CASSQDHFTQYF
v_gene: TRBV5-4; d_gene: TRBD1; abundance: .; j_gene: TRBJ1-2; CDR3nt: TGTGCCAGCAGCTCGGTGACAGGGCGGGGGGATGGCTACACCTTC; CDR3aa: CASSSVTGRGDGYTF
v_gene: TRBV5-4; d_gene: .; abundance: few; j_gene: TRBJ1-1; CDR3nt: TGTGCCAGCAGCTTGTCGAGGGGCAACACTGAAGCTTTCTTT; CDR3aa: CASSLSRGNTEAFF
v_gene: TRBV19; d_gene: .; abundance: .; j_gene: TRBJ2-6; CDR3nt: TGTGCCAGTAGTATAGAGCGAGGAACGGGGGCCAACGTCCTGACTTTC; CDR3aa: CASSIERGTGANVLTF
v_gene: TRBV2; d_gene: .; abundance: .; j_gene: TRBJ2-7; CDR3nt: TGTGCCAGCAGTGGGGCGAGAGGGAGAGGGAGCTACGAGCAGTACTTC; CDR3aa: CASSGARGRGSYEQYF
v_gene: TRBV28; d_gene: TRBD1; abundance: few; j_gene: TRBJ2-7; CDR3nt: TGTGCCAGCAGTTTTGGCAGGGGGTTCTCCGAGCAGTACTTC; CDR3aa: CASSFGRGFSEQYF
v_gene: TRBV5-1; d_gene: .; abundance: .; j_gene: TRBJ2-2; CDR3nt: TGCGCCAGCAGGGCAGGGACCGGGGAGCTGTTTTTT; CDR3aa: CASRAGTGELFF
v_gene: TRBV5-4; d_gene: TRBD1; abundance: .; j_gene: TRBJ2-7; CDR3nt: TGTGCCAGCAGCTCCCGGGACAGGGTCTACGAGCAGTACTTC; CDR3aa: CASSSRDRVYEQYF
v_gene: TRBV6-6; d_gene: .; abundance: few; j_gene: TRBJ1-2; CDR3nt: TGTGCCAGCAGTTACGATAACTATGGCTACACCTTC; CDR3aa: CASSYDNYGYTF
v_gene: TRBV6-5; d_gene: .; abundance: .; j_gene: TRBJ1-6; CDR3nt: TGTGCCAGCAGTTACTCGGCAGCCGCAATCAATTCACCCCTCCACTTT; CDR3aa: CASSYSAAAINSPLHF
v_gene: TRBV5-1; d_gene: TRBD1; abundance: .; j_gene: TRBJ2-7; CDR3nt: TGCGCCAGCAGCGTAACGACAGGGAACCCCTACGAGCAGTACTTC; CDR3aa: CASSVTTGNPYEQYF
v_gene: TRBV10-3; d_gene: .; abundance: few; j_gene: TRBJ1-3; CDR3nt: TGTGCCATCGGGTCGGGGCTTTCTGGAAACACCATATATTTT; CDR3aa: CAIGSGLSGNTIYF